This T cell receptor beta chain was documented in a study of cytomegalovirus exposure and HLA in healthy donors. Study-level background: Tens of millions of unique TCRs from HLA-typed donors made up an early data release.

This PCR relied on a set of 60 Vbeta primers and 13 Jbeta primers. The method was immunoSEQ multiplex PCR; TCRdb's version includes in-frame clones alone and lacks a portion of them. The data show around 180,000 clones, with more than 65% seen just once and more than 0.5% held by the top ten. Germline V gene lookup returns CDR1 MDHEN and CDR2 SYDVKM. The CDR3 has 13 residues. V lost 4 bases and J lost 4, with 11 bases in between. This clone was recorded only once. The target antigen is unknown. Regarding the study as a whole: Analysis was performed later, and it showed HLA-associated TCR beta chains to be more clonally expanded than equally common others. Confirmation in vitro established that a few CMV-associated chains were specific for CMV antigens.

The chain joins TRBV28 to TRBJ2-7; TRBD2 is a possible D gene (6 bases). The sequencing sample was made of PBMCs. The TCR comes from a woman between 45 and 65 years old in good health and CMV-seronegative. The CDR3 nucleotides read TGTGCCAGCAGTTGGGATAGCGGATACGAGCAGTACTTC. Translating gives CASSWDSGYEQYF.